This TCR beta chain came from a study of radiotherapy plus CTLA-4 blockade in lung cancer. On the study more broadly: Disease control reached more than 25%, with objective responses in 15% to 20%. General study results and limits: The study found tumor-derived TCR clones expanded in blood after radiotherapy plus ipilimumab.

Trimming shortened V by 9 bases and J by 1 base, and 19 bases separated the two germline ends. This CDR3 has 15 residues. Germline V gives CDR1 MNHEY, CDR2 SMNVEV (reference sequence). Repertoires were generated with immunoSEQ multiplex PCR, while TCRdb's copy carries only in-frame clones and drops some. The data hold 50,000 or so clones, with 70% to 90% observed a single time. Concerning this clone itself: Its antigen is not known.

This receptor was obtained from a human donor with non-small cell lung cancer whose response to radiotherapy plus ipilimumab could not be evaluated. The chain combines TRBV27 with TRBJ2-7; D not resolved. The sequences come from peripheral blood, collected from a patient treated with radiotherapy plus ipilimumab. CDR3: CASGSTSHRSYEQYF. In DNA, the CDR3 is TGTGCCAGTGGTTCGACTTCCCATAGGTCCTACGAGCAGTACTTC.